This record concerns one T cell receptor beta chain sequence. What it binds is unknown. The same CDR3 is also encoded by other DNA sequences in this sample. TCRdb's copy holds only in-frame clones and misses some; the assay was immunoSEQ multiplex PCR. In the table there are about 90,000 clones, more than 90% of which are singletons. CDR1 KGHSH and CDR2 LQKENI come from the germline V gene. V lost 1 base and J 1 base, leaving 4 bases between the germline ends. The CDR3 has 13 residues. This specimen comes from a study of graft-versus-host responses after intestinal transplantation. Across the study: Isolated intestinal, liver-intestinal, or multivisceral transplants had been given to the recipients. Following induction with anti-thymocyte globulin, all recipients were given tacrolimus and steroids for around three years.

Study conclusions and caveats: In recipient marrow, GvH clones were found, and some appeared first in ileum or blood. Clonal ratios of graft-versus-host to host-versus-graft in allografts were high for patients exhibiting graft-donor T cell macrochimerism.

The clonotype was recovered from a human donor who received an intestinal transplant. This material consisted of unstimulated CD4+ T cells sorted from spleen or lymph node cells, taken before intestinal transplant. The chain is built from TRBV18 and TRBJ1-1; the D is unclear. The CDR3 sequence is CASSPLENTEAFF. As DNA, the CDR3 is TGTGCCAGCTCACCACTCGAGAACACTGAAGCTTTCTTT.